This T cell receptor beta chain is drawn from a study of blood T cell repertoires in COVID-19. The wider study: The United States, Italy and Spain provided the acute and convalescent COVID-19 samples. The analysed material was cDNA or gDNA that came from T cells, B-cell-depleted T cells, or PBMCs.

Clones were sequenced by immunoSEQ multiplex PCR, and TCRdb holds only the in-frame ones, with some missing. The table shows a few hundred thousand clones, with more than 85% occurring only once. Germline CDR1 reads MNHEY; CDR2 reads SVGEGT. The V segment lost 5 bases and the J segment 7 bases; nucleotides outside the gene matches: 14. This CDR3 region has 16 residues. The sequencing sample was made of PBMCs or T cells enriched from blood (not recorded which). The TCR originated in a young woman who had recovered from COVID-19. The chain couples TRBV6-2 or TRBV6-3 to TRBJ1-5, with 7 positions matching TRBD1. The CDR3 here is CASSPRRGTVLQPQHF. DNA of the CDR3: TGTGCCAGCAGTCCCCGCCGCGGGACAGTGTTGCAGCCCCAGCATTTT.